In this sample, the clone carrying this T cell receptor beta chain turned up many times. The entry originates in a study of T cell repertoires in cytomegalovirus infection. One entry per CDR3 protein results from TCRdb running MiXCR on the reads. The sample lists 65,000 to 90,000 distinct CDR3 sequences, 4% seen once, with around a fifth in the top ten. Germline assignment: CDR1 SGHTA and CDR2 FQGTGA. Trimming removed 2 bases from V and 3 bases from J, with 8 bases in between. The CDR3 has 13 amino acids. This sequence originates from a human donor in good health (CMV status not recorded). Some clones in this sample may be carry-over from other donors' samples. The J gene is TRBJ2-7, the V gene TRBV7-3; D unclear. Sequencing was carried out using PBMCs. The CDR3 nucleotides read TGTGCCAGCAGCTTAGGACCACTCTACGAGCAGTACTTC. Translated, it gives CASSLGPLYEQYF. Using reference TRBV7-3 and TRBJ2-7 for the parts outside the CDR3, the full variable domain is GAGVSQTPSNKVTEKGKYVELRCDPISGHTALYWYRQSLGQGPEFLIYFQGTGAADDSGLPNDRFFAVRPEGSVSTLKIQRTERGDSAVYLCASSLGPLYEQYFGPGTRLTVT.